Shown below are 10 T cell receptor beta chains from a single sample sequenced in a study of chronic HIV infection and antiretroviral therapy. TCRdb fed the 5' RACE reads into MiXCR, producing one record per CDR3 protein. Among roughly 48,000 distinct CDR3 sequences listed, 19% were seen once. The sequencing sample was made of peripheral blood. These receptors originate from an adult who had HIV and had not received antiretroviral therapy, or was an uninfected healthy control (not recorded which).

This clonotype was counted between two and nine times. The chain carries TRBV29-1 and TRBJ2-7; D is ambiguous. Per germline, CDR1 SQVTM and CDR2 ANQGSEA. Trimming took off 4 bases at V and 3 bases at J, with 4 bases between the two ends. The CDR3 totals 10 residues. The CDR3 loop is CSVADYEQYF. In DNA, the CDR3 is TGCAGCGTTGCCGACTACGAGCAGTACTTC.

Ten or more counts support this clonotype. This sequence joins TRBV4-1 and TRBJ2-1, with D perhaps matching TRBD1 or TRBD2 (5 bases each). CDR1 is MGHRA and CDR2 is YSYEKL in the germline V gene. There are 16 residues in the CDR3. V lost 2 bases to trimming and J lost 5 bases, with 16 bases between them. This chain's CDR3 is CASSQQTGTRNNEQFF. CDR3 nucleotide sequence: TGCGCCAGCAGCCAACAGACCGGGACGCGGAACAATGAGCAGTTCTTC.

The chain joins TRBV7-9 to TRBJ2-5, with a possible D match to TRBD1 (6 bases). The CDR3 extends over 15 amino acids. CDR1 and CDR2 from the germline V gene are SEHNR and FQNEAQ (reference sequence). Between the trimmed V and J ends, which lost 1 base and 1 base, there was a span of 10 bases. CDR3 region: CASSLGHRVQETQYF. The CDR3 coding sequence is TGTGCCAGCAGCTTAGGGCACAGGGTCCAAGAGACCCAGTACTTC. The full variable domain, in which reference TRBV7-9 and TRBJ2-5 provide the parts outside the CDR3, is DTGVSQNPRHKITKRGQNVTFRCDPISEHNRLYWYRQTLGQGPEFLTYFQNEAQLEKSRLLSDRFSAERPKGSFSTLEIQRTEQGDSAMYLCASSLGHRVQETQYFGPGTRLLVL.

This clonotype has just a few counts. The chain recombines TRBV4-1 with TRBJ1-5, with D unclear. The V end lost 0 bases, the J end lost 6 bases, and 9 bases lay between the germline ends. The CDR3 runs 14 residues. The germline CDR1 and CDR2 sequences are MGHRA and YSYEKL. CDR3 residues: CASSQEAVLQPQHF. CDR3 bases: TGCGCCAGCAGCCAAGAGGCGGTACTTCAGCCCCAGCATTTT.

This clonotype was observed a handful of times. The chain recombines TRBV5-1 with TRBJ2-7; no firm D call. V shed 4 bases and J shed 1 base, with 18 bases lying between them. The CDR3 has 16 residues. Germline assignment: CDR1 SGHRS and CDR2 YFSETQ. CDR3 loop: CASSPTDLVGSYEQYF. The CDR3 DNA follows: TGCGCCAGCAGCCCAACCGACCTGGTAGGGTCCTACGAGCAGTACTTC.

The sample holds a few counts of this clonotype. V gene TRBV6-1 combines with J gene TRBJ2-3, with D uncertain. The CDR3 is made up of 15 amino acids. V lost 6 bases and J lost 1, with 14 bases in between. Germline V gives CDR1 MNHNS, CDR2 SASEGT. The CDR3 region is CASSARSQRTDTQYF. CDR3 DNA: TGTGCCAGCAGCGCACGAAGCCAGCGCACAGATACGCAGTATTTT.

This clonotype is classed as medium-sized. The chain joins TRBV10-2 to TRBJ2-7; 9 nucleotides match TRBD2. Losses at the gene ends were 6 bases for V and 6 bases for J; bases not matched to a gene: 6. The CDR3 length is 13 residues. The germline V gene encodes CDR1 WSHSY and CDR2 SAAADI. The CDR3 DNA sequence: TGCGCCAGCAGGACTAGCGGCACTGGCGAGCAGTACTTC. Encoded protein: CASRTSGTGEQYF.

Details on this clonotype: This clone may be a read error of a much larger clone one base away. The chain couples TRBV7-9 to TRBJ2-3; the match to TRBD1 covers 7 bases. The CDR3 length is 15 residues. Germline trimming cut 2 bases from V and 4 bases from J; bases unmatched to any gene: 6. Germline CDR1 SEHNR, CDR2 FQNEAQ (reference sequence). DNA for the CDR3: TGTGCCAGCAGCTTAAGACAGGGTGGGGCAGATACGCAGTATTTT. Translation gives CASSLRQGGADTQYF.

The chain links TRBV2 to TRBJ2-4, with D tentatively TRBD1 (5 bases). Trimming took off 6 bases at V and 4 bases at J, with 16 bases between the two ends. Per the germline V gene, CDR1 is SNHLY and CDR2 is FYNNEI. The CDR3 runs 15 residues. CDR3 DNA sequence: TGTGCCAGCAGGCCATTCGACAGAAATAAAAACATTCAGTACTTC. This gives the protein CASRPFDRNKNIQYF.

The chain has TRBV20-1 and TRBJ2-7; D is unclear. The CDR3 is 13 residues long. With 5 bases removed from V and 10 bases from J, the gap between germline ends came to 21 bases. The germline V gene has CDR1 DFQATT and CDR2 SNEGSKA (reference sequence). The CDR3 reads CSAEKDKLSHQYF. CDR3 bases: TGCAGTGCTGAAAAAGACAAGCTATCCCACCAGTACTTC.